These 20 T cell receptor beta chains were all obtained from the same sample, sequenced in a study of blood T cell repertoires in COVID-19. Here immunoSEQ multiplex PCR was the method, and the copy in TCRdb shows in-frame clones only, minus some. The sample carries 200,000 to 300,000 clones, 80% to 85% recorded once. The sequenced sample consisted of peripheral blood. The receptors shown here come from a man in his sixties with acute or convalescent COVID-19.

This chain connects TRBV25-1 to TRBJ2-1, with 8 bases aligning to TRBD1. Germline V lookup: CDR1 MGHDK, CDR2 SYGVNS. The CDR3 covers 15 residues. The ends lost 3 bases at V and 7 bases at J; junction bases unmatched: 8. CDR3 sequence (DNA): TGTGCCAGCAGTGATCAACAGGGGGTGGGGAATGAGCAGTTCTTC. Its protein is CASSDQQGVGNEQFF.

The CDR3 sequence is CASSLGAGVYGYTF. For the CDR3, the DNA is TGTGCCAGCAGCTTAGGGGCGGGGGTCTATGGCTACACCTTC. The V call is TRBV7-8, the J call TRBJ1-2, with a weak D call TRBD1 (5 bases). Germline CDR1 is SGHVS and CDR2 is FQNEAQ. The CDR3 is 14 amino acids. Trimming removed 1 base at V and 4 bases at J, with 10 bases between.

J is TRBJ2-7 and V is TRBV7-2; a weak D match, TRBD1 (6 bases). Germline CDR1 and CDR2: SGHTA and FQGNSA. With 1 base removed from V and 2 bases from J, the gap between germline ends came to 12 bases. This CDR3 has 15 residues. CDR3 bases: TGTGCCAGCAGCTTAGTGCAGGGGTCGGCCTACGAGCAGTACTTC. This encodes CASSLVQGSAYEQYF.

The CDR3 bases are TGTGCCAGCACACTAGCGGGAAGCGGGAATGAGCAGTTCTTC. This sequence encodes CASTLAGSGNEQFF. V gene TRBV6-5 combines with J gene TRBJ2-1; 10 bases are shared with TRBD2. The J segment lost 7 bases and the V segment lost 7 bases, leaving 7 bases of the junction unmatched. Germline lookup yields CDR1 MNHEY and CDR2 SVGAGI. The CDR3 runs to 14 residues.

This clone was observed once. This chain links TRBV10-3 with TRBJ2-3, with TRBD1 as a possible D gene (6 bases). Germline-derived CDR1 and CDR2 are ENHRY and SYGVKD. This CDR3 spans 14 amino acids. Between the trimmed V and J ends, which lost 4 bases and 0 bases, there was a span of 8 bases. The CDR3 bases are TGTGCCATCAGTGTACAGGGAAGCACAGATACGCAGTATTTT. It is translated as CAISVQGSTDTQYF.

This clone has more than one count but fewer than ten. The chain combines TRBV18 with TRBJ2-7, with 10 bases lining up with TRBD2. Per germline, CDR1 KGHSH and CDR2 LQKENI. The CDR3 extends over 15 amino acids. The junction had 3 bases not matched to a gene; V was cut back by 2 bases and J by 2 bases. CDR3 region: CASSPGTSVAYEQYF. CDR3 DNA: TGTGCCAGCTCACCAGGGACTAGCGTCGCCTACGAGCAGTACTTC.

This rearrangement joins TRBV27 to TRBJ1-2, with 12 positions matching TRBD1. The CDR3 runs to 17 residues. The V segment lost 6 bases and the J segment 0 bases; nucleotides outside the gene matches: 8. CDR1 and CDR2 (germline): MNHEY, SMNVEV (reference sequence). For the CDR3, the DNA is TGTGCCAGCAGCCTGCGGGACAGGGGGCCAGCTAACTATGGCTACACCTTC. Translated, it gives CASSLRDRGPANYGYTF.

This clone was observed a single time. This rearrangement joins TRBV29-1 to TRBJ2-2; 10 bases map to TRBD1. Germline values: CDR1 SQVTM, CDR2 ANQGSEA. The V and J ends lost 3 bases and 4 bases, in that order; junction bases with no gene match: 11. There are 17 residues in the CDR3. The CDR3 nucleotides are TGCAGCGTTGACTCCGGGACAGGGGTCCCCTTCACCGGGGAGCTGTTTTTT. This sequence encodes CSVDSGTGVPFTGELFF.

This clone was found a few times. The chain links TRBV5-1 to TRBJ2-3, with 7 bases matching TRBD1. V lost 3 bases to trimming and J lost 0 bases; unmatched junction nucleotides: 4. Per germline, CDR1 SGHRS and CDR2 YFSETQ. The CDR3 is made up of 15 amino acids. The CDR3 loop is CASSSGGSSTDTQYF. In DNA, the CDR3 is TGCGCCAGCAGCTCAGGGGGATCTAGCACAGATACGCAGTATTTT.

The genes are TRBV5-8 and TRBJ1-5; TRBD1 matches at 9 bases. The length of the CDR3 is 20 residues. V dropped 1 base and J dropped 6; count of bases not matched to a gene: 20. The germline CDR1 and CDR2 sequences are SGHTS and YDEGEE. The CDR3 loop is CASSLSTRDRALRYGQPQHF. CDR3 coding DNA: TGTGCCAGCAGCTTGTCAACCCGGGACAGGGCCTTGAGGTATGGTCAGCCCCAGCATTTT.

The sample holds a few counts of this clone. The CDR3 nucleotides read TGTGCCAGTAGTATTGGGGGGGCGCGGGGCAATCAGCCCCAGCATTTT. This gives the protein CASSIGGARGNQPQHF. The V gene is TRBV19, the J gene TRBJ1-5; a possible D gene is TRBD1 (6 bases). CDR3 length: 16 amino acids. Deletions cut 3 bases from V and 2 bases from J, with 14 bases between. Germline loops: CDR1 LNHDA, CDR2 SQIVND (reference sequence).

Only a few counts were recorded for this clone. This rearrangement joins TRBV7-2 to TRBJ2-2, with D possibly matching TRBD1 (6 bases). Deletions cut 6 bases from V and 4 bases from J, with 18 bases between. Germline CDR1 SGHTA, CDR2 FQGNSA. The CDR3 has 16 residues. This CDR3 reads CASRPPGESGTGELFF. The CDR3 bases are TGTGCCAGCAGGCCCCCAGGGGAGAGTGGCACCGGGGAGCTGTTTTTT.

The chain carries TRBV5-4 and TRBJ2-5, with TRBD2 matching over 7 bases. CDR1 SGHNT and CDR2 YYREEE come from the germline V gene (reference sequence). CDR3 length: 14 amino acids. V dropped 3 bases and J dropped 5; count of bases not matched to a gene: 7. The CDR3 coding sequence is TGTGCCAGCAGCTCCAGGACTAGTGGGGAGACCCAGTACTTC. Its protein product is CASSSRTSGETQYF.

The CDR3 here is CASIGRLGRAAETQYF. CDR3 nucleotide sequence: TGTGCCAGCATCGGACGTTTGGGCAGGGCTGCAGAGACCCAGTACTTC. This sequence joins TRBV28 and TRBJ2-5, with D maybe TRBD1 (5 bases). V dropped 7 bases and J dropped 4 bases, with 22 bases sitting between them. Germline values: CDR1 MDHEN, CDR2 SYDVKM. This CDR3 spans 16 amino acids.

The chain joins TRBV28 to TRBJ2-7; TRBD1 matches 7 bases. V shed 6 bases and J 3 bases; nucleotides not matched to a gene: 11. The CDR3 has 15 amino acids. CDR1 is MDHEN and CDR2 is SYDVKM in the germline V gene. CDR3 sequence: CASSLTGAPFYEQYF. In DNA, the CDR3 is TGTGCCAGCAGCCTTACAGGGGCCCCGTTCTACGAGCAGTACTTC.

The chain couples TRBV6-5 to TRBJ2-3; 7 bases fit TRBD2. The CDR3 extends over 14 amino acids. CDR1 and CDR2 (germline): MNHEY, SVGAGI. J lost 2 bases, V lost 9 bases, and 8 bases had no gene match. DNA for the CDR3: TGTGCCAGTTCGGGTGCGGGAGTCACAGATACGCAGTATTTT. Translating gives CASSGAGVTDTQYF.

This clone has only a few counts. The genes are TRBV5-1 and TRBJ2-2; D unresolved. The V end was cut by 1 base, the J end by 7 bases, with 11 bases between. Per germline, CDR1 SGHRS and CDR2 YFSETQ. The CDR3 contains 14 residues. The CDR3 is CASSLISQDGELFF. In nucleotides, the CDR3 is TGCGCCAGCAGCTTGATCTCCCAGGACGGGGAGCTGTTTTTT.

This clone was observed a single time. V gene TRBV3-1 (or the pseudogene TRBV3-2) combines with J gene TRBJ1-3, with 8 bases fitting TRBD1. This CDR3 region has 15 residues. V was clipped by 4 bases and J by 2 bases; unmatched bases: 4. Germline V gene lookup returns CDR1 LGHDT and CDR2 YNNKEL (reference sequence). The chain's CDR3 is CASSPATGAGNTIYF. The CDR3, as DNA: TGTGCCAGCAGCCCGGCGACAGGGGCTGGAAACACCATATATTTT.

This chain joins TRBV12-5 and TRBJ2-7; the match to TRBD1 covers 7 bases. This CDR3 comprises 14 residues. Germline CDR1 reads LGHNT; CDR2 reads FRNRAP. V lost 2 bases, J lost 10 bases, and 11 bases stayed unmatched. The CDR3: CASGLMGQPRGQYF. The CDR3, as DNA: TGTGCTAGTGGTTTGATGGGACAGCCCCGAGGTCAGTACTTC.

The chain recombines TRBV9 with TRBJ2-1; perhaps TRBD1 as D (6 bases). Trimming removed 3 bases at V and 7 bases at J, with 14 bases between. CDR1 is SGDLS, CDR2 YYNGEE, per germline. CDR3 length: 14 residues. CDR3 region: CASSGRGFTNEQFF. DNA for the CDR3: TGTGCCAGCAGCGGAAGGGGGTTTACTAATGAGCAGTTCTTC.